These T cell receptor beta chains were read from a single sample in a study of cytomegalovirus exposure and HLA in healthy donors. The data were produced by immunoSEQ multiplex PCR, yet TCRdb's version contains in-frame clones alone and is incomplete. This sample has over 130,000 clones; about 60% occur once, and the top ten carry roughly 6.8%. The sample comprised PBMCs. The receptors were gathered from a woman in her sixties or seventies in good health and CMV-seropositive. Each CDR3 is given with its conserved first and last residue. Fields, in order: clone size, D gene, V gene, J gene, CDR3 protein, CDR3 DNA. D genes are given only for firm matches. The listing skips clone size in some rows; elsewhere it reads once, few, many or a size class.

size: NA; D: TRBD1; V: TRBV5-4; J: TRBJ1-1; CDR3: CASRFTGVNTEAFF; DNA: TGTGCCAGCAGATTTACAGGGGTGAACACTGAAGCTTTCTTT
size: NA; D: NA; V: TRBV4-3; J: TRBJ1-1; CDR3: CASSHDTGNTEAFF; DNA: TGCGCCAGCAGCCATGATACAGGAAACACTGAAGCTTTCTTT
size: few; D: NA; V: TRBV21-1; J: TRBJ2-1; CDR3: CASSKKGTSANPGEQFF; DNA: TGTGCCAGCAGCAAAAAAGGGACTAGCGCCAATCCGGGTGAGCAGTTCTTC
size: once; D: NA; V: TRBV9; J: TRBJ1-5; CDR3: CASSVDGGREPQHF; DNA: TGTGCCAGCAGCGTAGATGGGGGCCGAGAGCCCCAGCATTTT
size: NA; D: NA; V: TRBV18; J: TRBJ2-7; CDR3: CASSPRSYEQYF; DNA: TGTGCCAGCTCACCTCGCTCCTACGAGCAGTACTTC
size: NA; D: NA; V: TRBV6-5; J: TRBJ2-3; CDR3: CASSSADSQITQYF; DNA: TGTGCCAGCAGTTCCGCGGACAGTCAGATTACGCAGTATTTT
size: NA; D: TRBD1; V: TRBV28; J: TRBJ1-1; CDR3: CASSLSIGQGRTEAFF; DNA: TGTGCCAGCAGTTTATCCATAGGACAGGGGAGAACTGAAGCTTTCTTT
size: NA; D: TRBD2; V: TRBV7-9; J: TRBJ2-3; CDR3: CTSSLVGAGGTDTQYF; DNA: TGTACCAGCAGCTTAGTTGGAGCGGGAGGCACAGATACGCAGTATTTT
size: few; D: NA; V: TRBV4-1; J: TRBJ1-2; CDR3: CASSQDRNYGYTF; DNA: TGCGCCAGCAGCCAAGACAGAAACTATGGCTACACCTTC
size: NA; D: TRBD2; V: TRBV6-5; J: TRBJ2-7; CDR3: CASSSSGTSAREQYF; DNA: TGTGCCAGCAGTTCCTCCGGGACTAGCGCTAGGGAGCAGTACTTC
size: few; D: NA; V: TRBV27; J: TRBJ2-2; CDR3: CAVGVNTGELFF; DNA: TGTGCGGTAGGGGTGAACACCGGGGAGCTGTTTTTT
size: NA; D: NA; V: TRBV7-6; J: TRBJ1-1; CDR3: CASSLASSTEAFF; DNA: TGTGCCAGCAGCTTAGCGTCGAGCACTGAAGCTTTCTTT
size: few; D: NA; V: TRBV2; J: TRBJ2-1; CDR3: CASSDLAGNSGNEQFF; DNA: TGTGCCAGCAGTGATCTCGCAGGGAACTCAGGCAATGAGCAGTTCTTC
size: NA; D: TRBD2; V: TRBV28; J: TRBJ2-7; CDR3: CASSNSGRPPYEQYF; DNA: TGTGCCAGCAGCAATAGCGGGAGGCCACCCTACGAGCAGTACTTC
size: NA; D: NA; V: TRBV18; J: TRBJ2-3; CDR3: CASSPGGAADTQYF; DNA: TGTGCCAGCTCACCAGGGGGGGCGGCAGATACGCAGTATTTT
size: NA; D: TRBD1; V: TRBV7-2; J: TRBJ2-3; CDR3: CASSLAQGATDTQYF; DNA: TGTGCCAGCAGCTTAGCACAGGGGGCGACAGATACGCAGTATTTT
size: NA; D: TRBD1; V: TRBV5-1; J: TRBJ2-1; CDR3: CASRSGQLNEQFF; DNA: TGCGCCAGCCGATCGGGACAGCTGAATGAGCAGTTCTTC
size: NA; D: NA; V: TRBV13; J: TRBJ2-1; CDR3: CASSLGGGDRMFF; DNA: TGTGCCAGCAGCTTAGGGGGAGGCGACCGGATGTTCTTC
size: NA; D: TRBD1; V: TRBV6-6; J: TRBJ2-7; CDR3: CASSYSNRGTYEQYF; DNA: TGTGCCAGCAGTTACTCGAACAGGGGGACCTACGAGCAGTACTTC
size: NA; D: TRBD1; V: TRBV7-9; J: TRBJ1-2; CDR3: CASSGTGPPLLVGYTF; DNA: TGTGCCAGCAGCGGGACAGGGCCCCCACTTCTTGTTGGCTACACCTTC
size: NA; D: NA; V: TRBV7-2; J: TRBJ2-7; CDR3: CASSLVGVYEQYF; DNA: TGTGCCAGCAGCTTAGTGGGCGTGTACGAGCAGTACTTC
size: NA; D: NA; V: TRBV2; J: TRBJ1-5; CDR3: CASGAGNNQPQHF; DNA: TGTGCCAGCGGGGCAGGGAACAATCAGCCCCAGCATTTT
size: NA; D: TRBD2; V: TRBV27; J: TRBJ2-7; CDR3: CASSLGPKGTSGSYEQYF; DNA: TGTGCCAGCAGCCTGGGTCCGAAAGGGACTAGCGGGAGTTACGAGCAGTACTTC
size: NA; D: TRBD2; V: TRBV4-2; J: TRBJ2-7; CDR3: CASSLVRSASGSHYEQYF; DNA: TGTGCCAGCAGCCTTGTCAGGAGTGCTAGCGGGAGTCACTACGAGCAGTACTTC
size: NA; D: TRBD1; V: TRBV2; J: TRBJ1-1; CDR3: CAGSGTGGTEAFF; DNA: TGTGCCGGGTCCGGGACAGGGGGTACTGAAGCTTTCTTT
size: NA; D: NA; V: TRBV19; J: TRBJ1-1; CDR3: CASSLPTGPMNTEAFF; DNA: TGTGCCAGTAGTTTGCCGACAGGCCCCATGAACACTGAAGCTTTCTTT
size: NA; D: TRBD1; V: TRBV30; J: TRBJ2-4; CDR3: CACETGLAKNIQYF; DNA: TGTGCCTGTGAGACAGGGTTAGCCAAAAACATTCAGTACTTC
size: few; D: TRBD1; V: TRBV5-1; J: TRBJ1-2; CDR3: CASRSGGYGYTF; DNA: TGCGCCAGCAGGTCAGGGGGCTATGGCTACACCTTC
size: NA; D: TRBD1; V: TRBV5-1; J: TRBJ1-1; CDR3: CASSYQGAATEAFF; DNA: TGCGCCAGCAGCTACCAGGGGGCGGCCACTGAAGCTTTCTTT
size: few; D: TRBD2; V: TRBV2; J: TRBJ2-2; CDR3: CASTLAGDTGELFF; DNA: TGTGCCAGCACCCTAGCGGGGGACACCGGGGAGCTGTTTTTT
size: NA; D: TRBD2; V: TRBV2; J: TRBJ2-3; CDR3: CASSEGLAGGPVDTQYF; DNA: TGTGCCAGCAGTGAAGGACTAGCGGGAGGGCCGGTGGATACGCAGTATTTT
size: NA; D: NA; V: TRBV4-3; J: TRBJ2-5; CDR3: CASSPTGTSQAETQYF; DNA: TGCGCCAGCAGCCCAACCGGGACATCCCAAGCAGAGACCCAGTACTTC
size: NA; D: NA; V: TRBV2; J: TRBJ1-2; CDR3: CASSELRGGRPNYGYTF; DNA: TGTGCCAGCAGTGAATTAAGGGGCGGGAGACCTAACTATGGCTACACCTTC
size: NA; D: NA; V: TRBV28; J: TRBJ1-1; CDR3: CASTPPPLGARRNTEAFF; DNA: TGTGCCAGCACCCCACCCCCACTGGGGGCGAGAAGGAATACTGAAGCTTTCTTT
size: NA; D: NA; V: TRBV23-1; J: TRBJ2-5; CDR3: CASSPYIPDSPETQYF; DNA: TGCGCCAGCAGTCCGTATATTCCCGACAGCCCAGAGACCCAGTACTTC
size: NA; D: TRBD1; V: TRBV6-5; J: TRBJ2-7; CDR3: CASSYTGTGTTHEQYF; DNA: TGTGCCAGCAGTTATACCGGGACAGGGACGACCCACGAGCAGTACTTC
size: few; D: NA; V: TRBV7-9; J: TRBJ2-7; CDR3: CASSLGSAGDSYEQYF; DNA: TGTGCCAGCAGCTTAGGGTCGGCAGGCGACTCCTACGAGCAGTACTTC
size: NA; D: TRBD2; V: TRBV6-6; J: TRBJ2-2; CDR3: CASSSLAGAGTGELFF; DNA: TGTGCCAGCAGTTCGCTAGCGGGAGCGGGCACCGGGGAGCTGTTTTTT